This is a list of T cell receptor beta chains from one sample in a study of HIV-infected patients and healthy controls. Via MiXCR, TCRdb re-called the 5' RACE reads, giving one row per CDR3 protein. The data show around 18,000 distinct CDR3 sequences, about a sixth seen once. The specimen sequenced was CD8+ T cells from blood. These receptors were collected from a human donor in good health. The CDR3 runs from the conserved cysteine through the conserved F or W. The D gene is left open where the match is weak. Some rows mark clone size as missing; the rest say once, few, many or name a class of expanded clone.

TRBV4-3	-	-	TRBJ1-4	CASSQDLAGEKLFF	TGCGCCAGCAGCCAAGATCTTGCCGGGGAAAAACTGTTTTTT
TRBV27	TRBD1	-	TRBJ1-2	CASSPSTGGHGYTF	TGTGCCAGCAGTCCCTCAACAGGGGGGCATGGCTACACCTTC
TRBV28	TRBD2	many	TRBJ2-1	CASSPLAGVEDEQFF	TGTGCCAGCAGTCCTCTAGCGGGGGTGGAGGATGAGCAGTTCTTC
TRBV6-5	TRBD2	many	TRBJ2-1	CASSPRLAGGINEQFF	TGTGCCAGCAGTCCCAGGCTAGCGGGAGGTATCAATGAGCAGTTCTTC
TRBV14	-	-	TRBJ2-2	CASSHYSSGELFF	TGTGCCAGCAGCCATTACTCGTCCGGGGAGCTGTTTTTT
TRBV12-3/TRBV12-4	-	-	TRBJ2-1	CASSMPEVPYNEQFF	TGTGCCAGCAGTATGCCGGAGGTCCCCTACAATGAGCAGTTCTTC
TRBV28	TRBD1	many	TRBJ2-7	CASSGPRDSHYEQYF	TGTGCCAGCAGTGGCCCCCGGGACAGCCACTACGAGCAGTACTTC
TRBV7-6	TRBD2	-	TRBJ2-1	CASSLGLAGTSYNEQFF	TGTGCCAGCAGCTTAGGACTAGCGGGGACCTCCTACAATGAGCAGTTCTTC
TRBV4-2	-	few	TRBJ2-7	CASSQGGNSYEQYF	TGTGCCAGCAGCCAAGGGGGCAACTCCTACGAGCAGTACTTC
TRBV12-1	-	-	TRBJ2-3	CASSSTQRDTQYF	TGTGCCAGCAGCTCGACTCAACGGGATACGCAGTATTTT
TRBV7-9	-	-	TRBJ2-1	CASSLSRSSYNEQFF	TGTGCCAGCAGCTTAAGTCGGAGCTCCTACAATGAGCAGTTCTTC
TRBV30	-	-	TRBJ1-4	CAWHPRQDRFPPEKLFF	TGTGCCTGGCACCCGCGGCAGGATCGGTTTCCTCCTGAAAAACTGTTTTTT
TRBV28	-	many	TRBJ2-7	CASSPRTAVLVGQYF	TGTGCCAGCAGTCCGCGGACGGCGGTGCTCGTAGGGCAGTACTTC
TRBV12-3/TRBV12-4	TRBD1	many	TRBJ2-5	CASILGTEETQYF	TGTGCCAGCATACTGGGGACAGAAGAGACCCAGTACTTC
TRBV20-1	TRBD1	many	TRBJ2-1	CSAYPDRAYNEQFF	TGCAGTGCTTACCCGGACAGGGCCTACAATGAGCAGTTCTTC
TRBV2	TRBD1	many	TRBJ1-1	CASMGQFMNTEAFF	TGTGCCAGCATGGGACAGTTCATGAACACTGAAGCTTTCTTT
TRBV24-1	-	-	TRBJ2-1	CATNSYNEQFF	TGTGCCACCAACTCTTACAATGAGCAGTTCTTC
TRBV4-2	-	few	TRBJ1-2	CASSADRDGYTF	TGTGCCAGCAGCGCAGACAGAGATGGCTACACCTTC
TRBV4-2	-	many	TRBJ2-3	CASSPTGISTDTQYF	TGTGCCAGCAGCCCAACAGGGATTAGCACAGATACGCAGTATTTT
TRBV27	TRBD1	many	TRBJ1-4	CASSSDRVGTNEKLFF	TGTGCCAGCAGTTCGGACAGGGTGGGCACTAATGAAAAACTGTTTTTT
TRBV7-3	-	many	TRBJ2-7	CASSLDGDYEQYF	TGTGCCAGCAGCTTGGACGGGGACTACGAGCAGTACTTC
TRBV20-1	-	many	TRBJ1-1	CSAWPENTEAFF	TGCAGTGCTTGGCCGGAGAACACTGAAGCTTTCTTT
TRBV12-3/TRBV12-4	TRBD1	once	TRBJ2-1	CASSRRDRVHNEQFF	TGTGCCAGCAGCCGCCGGGACAGGGTCCACAATGAGCAGTTCTTC
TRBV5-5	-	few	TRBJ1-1	CASSFSGLEAFF	TGTGCCAGCAGCTTCTCGGGTCTAGAAGCTTTCTTT
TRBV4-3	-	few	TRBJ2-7	CASSQGDGYTYEQYF	TGCGCCAGCAGCCAAGGCGATGGGTATACCTACGAGCAGTACTTC
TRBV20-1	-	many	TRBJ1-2	CSAGVYGYTF	TGCAGTGCAGGGGTCTATGGCTACACCTTC
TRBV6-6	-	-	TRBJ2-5	CASSYESGRASYF	TGTGCCAGCAGTTACGAATCCGGACGGGCCTCTTACTTC
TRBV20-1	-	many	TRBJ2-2	CSAQGGDTGELFF	TGCAGTGCCCAGGGGGGGGACACCGGGGAGCTGTTTTTT
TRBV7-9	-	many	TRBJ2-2	CASSRDSTGELFF	TGTGCCAGCAGCAGAGACAGCACCGGGGAGCTGTTTTTT
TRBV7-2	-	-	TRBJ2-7	CASSLGPGALYEQYF	TGTGCCAGCAGCTTAGGTCCGGGGGCCTTGTACGAGCAGTACTTC
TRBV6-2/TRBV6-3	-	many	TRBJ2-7	CASSQGSGAGEQYF	TGTGCCAGCAGTCAAGGGTCCGGAGCAGGCGAGCAGTACTTC
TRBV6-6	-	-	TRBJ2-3	CASSYSTGADTQYF	TGTGCCAGCAGTTACTCGACTGGCGCAGATACGCAGTATTTT
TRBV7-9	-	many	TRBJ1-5	CASSLENQPQHF	TGTGCCAGCAGCTTAGAAAATCAGCCCCAGCATTTT
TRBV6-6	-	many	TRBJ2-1	CAAGVGGSYNEQFF	TGTGCCGCAGGGGTTGGGGGCTCCTACAATGAGCAGTTCTTC
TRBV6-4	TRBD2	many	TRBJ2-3	CASSLLGGEDTQYF	TGTGCCAGCAGTCTCTTGGGGGGGGAAGATACGCAGTATTTT
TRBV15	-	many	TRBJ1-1	CATSTGENTEAFF	TGTGCCACCAGCACGGGGGAGAACACTGAAGCTTTCTTT
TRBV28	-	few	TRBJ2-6	CASSLSGLGYVLTF	TGTGCCAGCAGTTTATCAGGACTGGGCTACGTCCTGACTTTC
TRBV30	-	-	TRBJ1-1	CAWSVLSGSTEAFF	TGTGCCTGGAGTGTACTGTCAGGGTCCACTGAAGCTTTCTTT
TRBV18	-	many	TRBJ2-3	CASSRPGTPEGVSDTQYF	TGTGCCAGCTCACGCCCTGGTACACCTGAGGGTGTGTCAGATACGCAGTATTTT
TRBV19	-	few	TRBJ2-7	CASSRATGEQYF	TGTGCCAGTAGCCGGGCGACGGGCGAGCAGTACTTC
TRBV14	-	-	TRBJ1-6	CASSQARAYSPLHF	TGTGCCAGCAGCCAGGCGAGGGCGTATTCACCCCTCCACTTT
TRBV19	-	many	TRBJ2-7	CASSIASVGSSYEQYF	TGTGCCAGTAGTATTGCCAGTGTGGGTAGCTCCTACGAGCAGTACTTC
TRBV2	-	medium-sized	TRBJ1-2	CASEGNYGYTF	TGTGCCAGCGAAGGGAACTATGGCTACACCTTC
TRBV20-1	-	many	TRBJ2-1	CSARGAHSNEQFF	TGCAGTGCTAGAGGGGCGCACTCCAATGAGCAGTTCTTC
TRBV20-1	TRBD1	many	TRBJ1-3	CSASAWDSSGNTIYF	TGCAGTGCTAGCGCATGGGACAGTTCTGGAAACACCATATATTTT